This T cell receptor beta chain was profiled in a study of patients and donors after allogeneic stem cell transplantation. TCRdb reprocessed the RT-PCR reads via MiXCR and lists one record per CDR3 protein. The sample shows approximately 160,000 distinct CDR3 sequences, 24% of them seen only once. The CDR3 length is 12 residues. Germline V gene lookup returns CDR1 SGHDT and CDR2 YYEEEE. Trimming removed 2 bases from V and 4 bases from J, with 7 bases in between. The specimen sequenced was blood, either unsorted or a sorted T cell fraction (not recorded which). This chain uses TRBV5-6 with TRBJ2-7, with a tentative D call TRBD1 (5 bases). The receptor comes from a human donor who was either an allogeneic HSCT recipient or a stem cell or donor lymphocyte infusion donor (not recorded which). It is not recorded whose cells these are; they may come from a transplant donor. Here the CDR3 reads CASSLGVYEQYF. The CDR3 region has the DNA TGTGCCAGCAGCTTAGGGGTGTACGAGCAGTACTTC.